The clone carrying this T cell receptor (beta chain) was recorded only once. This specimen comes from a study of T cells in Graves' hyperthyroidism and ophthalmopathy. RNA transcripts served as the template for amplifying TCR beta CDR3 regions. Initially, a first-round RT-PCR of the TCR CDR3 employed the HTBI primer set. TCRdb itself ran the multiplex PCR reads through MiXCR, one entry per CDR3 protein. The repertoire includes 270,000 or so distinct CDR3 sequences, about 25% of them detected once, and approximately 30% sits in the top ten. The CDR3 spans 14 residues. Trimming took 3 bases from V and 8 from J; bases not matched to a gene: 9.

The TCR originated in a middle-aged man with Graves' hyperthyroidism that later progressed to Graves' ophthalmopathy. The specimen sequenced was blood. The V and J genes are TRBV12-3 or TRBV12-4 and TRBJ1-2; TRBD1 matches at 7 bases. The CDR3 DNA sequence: TGTGCCAGCAGTTTCTCCGACAGGGCTCGGGGCTACACCTTC. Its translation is CASSFSDRARGYTF.